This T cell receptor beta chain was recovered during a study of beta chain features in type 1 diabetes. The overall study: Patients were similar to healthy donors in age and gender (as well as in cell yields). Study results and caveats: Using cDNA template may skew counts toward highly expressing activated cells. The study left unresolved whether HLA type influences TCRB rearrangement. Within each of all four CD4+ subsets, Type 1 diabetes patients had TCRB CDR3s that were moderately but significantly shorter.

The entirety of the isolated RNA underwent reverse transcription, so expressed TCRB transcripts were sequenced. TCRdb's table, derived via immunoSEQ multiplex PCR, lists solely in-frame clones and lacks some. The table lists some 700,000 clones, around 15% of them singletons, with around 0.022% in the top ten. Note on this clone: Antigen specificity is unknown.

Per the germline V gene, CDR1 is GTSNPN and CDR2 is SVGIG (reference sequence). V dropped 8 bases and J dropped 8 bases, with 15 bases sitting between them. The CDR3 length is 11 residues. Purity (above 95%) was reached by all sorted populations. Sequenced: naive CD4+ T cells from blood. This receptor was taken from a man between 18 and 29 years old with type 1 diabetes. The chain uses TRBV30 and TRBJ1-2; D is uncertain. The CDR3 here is CALGSSGGYTF. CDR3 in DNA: TGTGCCCTCGGCTCCAGTGGGGGCTACACCTTC.